This T cell receptor beta chain came from a study of shared clonotypes between healthy human individuals. Study at large: A couple of women and three men aged 18 to 49 served as donors. CD4 naive and CD4 memory each took three plates per donor, while CD8 naive took two and CD8 memory one. Findings and limits, study-wide: Read depth was anticipated to influence clonotype sharing among donors.

On this clone: Its antigen remains unknown.

J lost 8 bases, V lost 6 bases, and 9 bases had no gene match. CDR1 and CDR2 (germline): SGHVS, FQNEAQ. There are 16 residues in the CDR3. Clones were sequenced by immunoSEQ multiplex PCR, and TCRdb holds only the in-frame ones, with some missing. The top ten clones hold around 0.45% of a sample with about 1.5 million clones, 95% to 99% of them seen once. Memory CD4+ cells were the fraction left after CD45RA+ naive selection. This TCR came from a young man in good health. The chain carries TRBV7-8 and TRBJ2-1; TRBD2 matches at 14 bases. The sample comprised naive CD4+ T cells sorted from blood. Documented subset: CD45RA+ positively selected. This chain's CDR3 is CASRGPGTSGSDEQFF. The CDR3 coding sequence is TGTGCCAGCAGAGGACCCGGGACTAGCGGGAGCGATGAGCAGTTCTTC.